The 26 T cell receptor beta chains below come from one sample, sequenced in a study of shared clonotypes between healthy human individuals. Naive CD8 populations comprised CD45RO-negative cells positively selected for CCR7, excluding terminally differentiated effector memory CD45RA+ cells. Here immunoSEQ multiplex PCR was the method, and the copy in TCRdb shows in-frame clones only, minus some. The sample carries 2 million or so clones, around 96% recorded once. Sequencing input: naive CD8+ T cells sorted from blood. These receptors were taken from a man aged 18 to 30 in good health.

The chain employs TRBV12-1 and TRBJ2-7. TRBV12-1 is flagged as a pseudogene. The CDR3 length is 14 residues. CDR3 protein: CASSPPRARYEQYF. Written as DNA, the CDR3 is TGTGCCAGCAGCCCGCCAAGGGCCCGCTACGAGCAGTACTTC.

The chain joins TRBV9 to TRBJ2-3; 7 bases fit TRBD1. CDR3 length: 15 amino acids. The V segment lost 4 bases and the J segment 3 bases; nucleotides outside the gene matches: 8. Looked up from germline, CDR1 is SGDLS and CDR2 is YYNGEE. The CDR3 nucleotides are TGTGCCAGCAGCCCCCCCGGGACAGTTACAGATACGCAGTATTTT. It is translated as CASSPPGTVTDTQYF.

V usage is TRBV7-8 and J usage is TRBJ2-7; 9 positions match TRBD2. The CDR3 sequence is 14 residues long. V lost 6 bases, J lost 0 bases, and 3 bases stayed unmatched. Germline CDR1 SGHVS, CDR2 FQNEAQ. The CDR3 loop is CASRLTSGSYEQYF. The CDR3, as DNA: TGTGCCAGCAGATTGACTAGCGGCTCCTACGAGCAGTACTTC.

In the case of this clone: In the same sample, other DNA sequences code for this CDR3. The genes are TRBV6-5 and TRBJ1-1; D not resolved. Germline V gives CDR1 MNHEY, CDR2 SVGAGI. The CDR3 consists of 14 residues. V lost 2 bases and J lost 1, with 8 bases in between. The CDR3 here is CASSYVGGNTEAFF. CDR3 sequence (DNA): TGTGCCAGCAGTTACGTAGGCGGGAACACTGAAGCTTTCTTT.

Notes on this clone: Other DNA sequences within the sample encode an identical CDR3. This chain's CDR3 is CASSLDRHSYEQYF. The CDR3 bases are TGCGCCAGCAGTTTAGACAGACACTCCTACGAGCAGTACTTC. This chain uses TRBV5-1 with TRBJ2-7, with a weak D call TRBD1 (5 bases). Trimming removed 5 bases at V and 0 bases at J, with 12 bases between. CDR3 length equals 14 residues. Germline V gene lookup returns CDR1 SGHRS and CDR2 YFSETQ. Complete variable domain (other parts from reference TRBV5-1 and TRBJ2-7): KAGVTQTPRYLIKTRGQQVTLSCSPISGHRSVSWYQQTPGQGLQFLFEYFSETQRNKGNFPGRFSGRQFSNSRSEMNVSTLELGDSALYLCASSLDRHSYEQYFGPGTRLTVT.

V is TRBV2 and J is TRBJ1-1, with 12 bases that match TRBD1. The J segment lost 4 bases and the V segment lost 6 bases, leaving 9 bases of the junction unmatched. The CDR3 loop spans 16 amino acids. From germline, CDR1 is SNHLY and CDR2 FYNNEI. The CDR3 spells CASSEGTGGIGTEAFF. DNA for the CDR3: TGTGCCAGCAGCGAGGGGACAGGGGGCATCGGCACTGAAGCTTTCTTT.

The chain is built from TRBV9 and TRBJ2-5; D unresolved. CDR1 is SGDLS, CDR2 YYNGEE, per germline. Deletions cut 4 bases from V and 2 bases from J, with 9 bases between. There are 13 residues in the CDR3. The CDR3 is CASSSDLQETQYF. The CDR3 DNA reads as TGTGCCAGCAGCTCGGATCTTCAAGAGACCCAGTACTTC.

The gene calls are TRBV27 and TRBJ2-7; D may correspond to TRBD1 or TRBD2 (6 bases each). CDR3 length: 15 amino acids. Per the germline V gene, CDR1 is MNHEY and CDR2 is SMNVEV (reference sequence). Deletions cut 5 bases from V and 7 bases from J, with 21 bases between. As DNA, the CDR3 is TGTGCCAGCAGTGTGGGTGTGGGGGGCCTAAGGGAGCAGTACTTC. It yields the protein CASSVGVGGLREQYF.

This clone was found a few times. A read error may produce the germline difference seen at one junction end. Other nucleotide sequences from this sample produce the same CDR3. CDR3 nucleotide sequence: TGTGCCAGCAGTGACTCCTACGAGCAGTACTTC. Translated, it gives CASSDSYEQYF. The rearrangement joins TRBV6-6 to TRBJ2-7; D remains ambiguous. Germline CDR1 is MNHNY and CDR2 is SVGAGI (reference sequence). The CDR3 sequence is 11 residues long.

The rearrangement uses TRBV7-9 and TRBJ2-1, with D unresolved. Trimming left V 1 base short and J 4 bases short, with 17 bases between. Germline V lookup: CDR1 SEHNR, CDR2 FQNEAQ (reference sequence). The CDR3 runs 17 residues. The CDR3 nucleotides are TGTGCCAGCAGCTTAGAAAGTTCTGTAAGGCCTTACAATGAGCAGTTCTTC. Its protein is CASSLESSVRPYNEQFF.

The chain recombines TRBV4-1 with TRBJ2-3, with D tentatively TRBD2 (7 bases). Germline-derived CDR1 and CDR2 are MGHRA and YSYEKL. The germline V and J ends were trimmed by 4 bases and 3 bases, with 17 bases remaining between them. The CDR3 contains 16 residues. The CDR3 DNA reads TGCGCCAGCAGCCCCGGCGGGGGCGGGGTGACAGATACGCAGTATTTT. Translation gives CASSPGGGGVTDTQYF.

The V call is TRBV29-1, the J call TRBJ2-7; D ambiguous. V lost 4 bases and J lost 2, with 12 bases in between. The CDR3 is made up of 13 amino acids. Germline assignment: CDR1 SQVTM and CDR2 ANQGSEA. For the CDR3, the DNA is TGCAGCGTTGTACCCGGACGGCCCTACGAGCAGTACTTC. Its protein product is CSVVPGRPYEQYF.

J is TRBJ1-4 and V is TRBV30; 7 nucleotides agree with TRBD1. Trimming cost V 3 bases and J 4 bases; bases outside gene matches: 5. CDR3 size: 14 residues. Germline-derived CDR1 and CDR2 are GTSNPN and SVGIG (reference sequence). The CDR3 DNA sequence: TGTGCCTGGAGCCCGGGACAGATTAATGAAAAACTGTTTTTT. Its protein product is CAWSPGQINEKLFF. The variable domain in full, with the rest retrieved from reference TRBV30 and TRBJ1-4, is SQTIHQWPATLVQPVGSPLSLECTVEGTSNPNLYWYRQAAGRGLQLLFYSVGIGQISSEVPQNLSASRPQDRQFILSSKKLLLSDSGFYLCAWSPGQINEKLFFGSGTQLSVL.

The rearrangement joins TRBV4-1 to TRBJ2-4; D might be TRBD2 (6 bases). CDR1 is MGHRA and CDR2 is YSYEKL in the germline V gene. Trimming cost V 0 bases and J 5 bases, with 17 bases left between them. The CDR3 has 17 amino acids. The CDR3 spells CASSQELAGQGQNIQYF. CDR3 DNA: TGCGCCAGCAGCCAAGAGCTGGCGGGGCAGGGCCAAAACATTCAGTACTTC.

The chain is built from TRBV5-8 and TRBJ2-7, with a possible D match to TRBD2 (5 bases). The CDR3 covers 15 residues. The germline gives CDR1 SGHTS, CDR2 YDEGEE. Deletions cut 4 bases from V and 0 bases from J, with 14 bases between. The CDR3 protein is CASSPGKGSSYEQYF. Here the CDR3 DNA reads TGTGCCAGCAGCCCGGGGAAGGGAAGCTCCTACGAGCAGTACTTC.

Points on this clone: Other nucleotide sequences in the sample specify the same CDR3. The V and J genes are TRBV2 and TRBJ2-7; 12 bases map to TRBD2. This CDR3 spans 14 amino acids. V shed 5 bases and J 1 base; nucleotides not matched to a gene: 0. Germline assignment: CDR1 SNHLY and CDR2 FYNNEI. The CDR3 bases are TGTGCCAGCAGTCTAGCGGGGGGGTCCTACGAGCAGTACTTC. It codes for CASSLAGGSYEQYF. Combining the CDR3 with reference TRBV2 and TRBJ2-7 gives the whole variable domain EPEVTQTPSHQVTQMGQEVILRCVPISNHLYFYWYRQILGQKVEFLVSFYNNEISEKSEIFDDQFSVERPDGSNFTLKIRSTKLEDSAMYFCASSLAGGSYEQYFGPGTRLTVT.

The chain is built from TRBV10-3 and TRBJ1-2, with 9 bases aligning to TRBD1. Looked up from germline, CDR1 is ENHRY and CDR2 is SYGVKD. This CDR3 comprises 19 residues. V lost 6 bases to trimming and J lost 4 bases; unmatched junction nucleotides: 21. CDR3 sequence (DNA): TGTGCCATCAGGTTGAATCTGGACAGGGGAAATCATTCCCTCTATGGCTACACCTTC. Protein sequence: CAIRLNLDRGNHSLYGYTF.

J is TRBJ1-1 and V is TRBV4-1; D may be TRBD1 (6 bases). Between the trimmed V and J ends, which lost 0 bases and 10 bases, there was a span of 21 bases. CDR3 length equals 16 residues. CDR1 and CDR2 from the germline V gene are MGHRA and YSYEKL. The CDR3 nucleotides are TGCGCCAGCAGCCAAGACCCGATTTCGGTCCAGGGGCGAGCTTTCTTT. This sequence encodes CASSQDPISVQGRAFF.

This chain joins TRBV6-6 and TRBJ2-2, with D possibly TRBD1 on 6 matching bases. V lost 8 bases, J lost 1 base, and 17 bases lay in between. The germline gives CDR1 MNHNY, CDR2 SVGAGI (reference sequence). The CDR3 is 16 residues long. The CDR3 DNA sequence: TGTGCCAGCGGTATTTCAACGGGACAGAACACCGGGGAGCTGTTTTTT. It yields the protein CASGISTGQNTGELFF.

This chain links TRBV7-8 with TRBJ2-7; maybe TRBD1 (6 bases). V was clipped by 1 base and J by 1 base, with 11 bases between them. The germline V gene encodes CDR1 SGHVS and CDR2 FQNEAQ. This CDR3 is 15 amino acids long. The CDR3, as DNA: TGTGCCAGCAGCTTAGGTGTCAGGGGATCCTACGAGCAGTACTTC. Amino acids: CASSLGVRGSYEQYF.

This sequence joins TRBV6-4 and TRBJ1-3; D uncertain. Trimming cost V 2 bases and J 4 bases, with 12 bases left between them. The CDR3 runs to 15 residues. Per the germline V gene, CDR1 is MRHNA and CDR2 is SNTAGT. The CDR3: CASSDGGVNGNTIYF. The CDR3 region has the DNA TGTGCCAGCAGTGACGGCGGGGTCAACGGAAACACCATATATTTT.

As regards this clone: This sample includes further DNA sequences coding for the same CDR3. This chain uses TRBV7-9 with TRBJ2-1; possible D gene TRBD1, 6 bases. CDR3 length: 16 residues. Germline V gene data show CDR1 as SEHNR and CDR2 as FQNEAQ (reference sequence). V was shortened by 0 bases and J by 3 bases, with 12 bases between the two germline ends. This CDR3 reads CASSLAGQGIYNEQFF. The CDR3 region has the DNA TGTGCCAGCAGCTTAGCGGGGCAGGGGATCTACAATGAGCAGTTCTTC.

On this clone itself: This sample also contains other DNA sequences that code for the same CDR3. V is TRBV5-6 and J is TRBJ2-7; the D call may be TRBD1 or TRBD2 (5 bases each). With 0 bases removed from V and 0 bases from J, the gap between germline ends came to 7 bases. The CDR3 spans 14 residues. CDR1 is SGHDT, CDR2 YYEEEE, per germline. The CDR3 here is CASSLGGISYEQYF. The CDR3, as DNA: TGTGCCAGCAGCTTGGGGGGGATCTCCTACGAGCAGTACTTC. The whole variable domain, remainder taken from reference TRBV5-6 and TRBJ2-7, is DAGVTQSPTHLIKTRGQQVTLRCSPKSGHDTVSWYQQALGQGPQFIFQYYEEEERQRGNFPDRFSGHQFPNYSSELNVNALLLGDSALYLCASSLGGISYEQYFGPGTRLTVT.

The J gene is TRBJ1-2, the V gene TRBV5-6, with TRBD1 matching 9 bases. CDR1 and CDR2 from the germline V gene are SGHDT and YYEEEE. Losses at the gene ends were 7 bases for V and 1 base for J; bases not matched to a gene: 5. The CDR3 consists of 14 residues. The CDR3 region has the DNA TGTGCCAGCGCCTGGGACAGGGATAACTATGGCTACACCTTC. Translated, it gives CASAWDRDNYGYTF.

The rearrangement joins TRBV29-1 to TRBJ2-7; tentatively, D is TRBD2 (6 bases). V was pared by 3 bases and J by 3 bases, with 12 bases between. This CDR3 is 13 amino acids long. Looked up from germline, CDR1 is SQVTM and CDR2 is ANQGSEA. The CDR3 sequence is CSVDMYGGYEQYF. Written as DNA, the CDR3 is TGCAGCGTTGATATGTACGGGGGCTACGAGCAGTACTTC.

The chain is built from TRBV27 and TRBJ2-3; D gene ambiguous. The germline CDR1 and CDR2 sequences are MNHEY and SMNVEV (reference sequence). Trimming cost V 6 bases and J 5 bases, with 6 bases left between them. This CDR3 has 11 amino acids. The CDR3 sequence is CASRGEDTQYF. CDR3 bases: TGTGCCAGCAGAGGAGAAGATACGCAGTATTTT.